The clone carrying this TCR beta chain was counted once. The antigen is not known. Sequencing used immunoSEQ multiplex PCR; TCRdb keeps in-frame clones, though not all of them. The table records about 69,000 clones, about 89% of them present only once. The trim removed 0 bases at V and 2 bases at J, leaving 6 bases unmatched. Germline CDR1 GTSNPN, CDR2 SVGIG (reference sequence). The CDR3 runs 16 residues. The data are from a study of OX40 agonist ivuxolimab in advanced cancers. On the study more broadly: Patients assigned to dose escalation were diagnosed with hepatocellular carcinoma, melanoma, renal cell or head and neck cancer.

Regarding the study as a whole: In general, CD8+ T cells held more expanded clones than CD4+ did, on average.

This chain joins TRBV30 and TRBJ2-3; 9 bases fit TRBD2. This TCR came from an adult with an advanced solid tumor such as melanoma, head and neck, liver or kidney cancer. The sample here was CD4+ or CD8+ T cells sorted from blood, taken in a trial of the OX40 agonist ivuxolimab. The CDR3 sequence: CAWSVSVAGDTDTQYF. The CDR3 coding sequence is TGTGCCTGGAGTGTATCGGTAGCGGGGGACACAGATACGCAGTATTTT. The whole variable domain, filled in from reference TRBV30 and TRBJ2-3, reads SQTIHQWPATLVQPVGSPLSLECTVEGTSNPNLYWYRQAAGRGLQLLFYSVGIGQISSEVPQNLSASRPQDRQFILSSKKLLLSDSGFYLCAWSVSVAGDTDTQYFGPGTRLTVL.